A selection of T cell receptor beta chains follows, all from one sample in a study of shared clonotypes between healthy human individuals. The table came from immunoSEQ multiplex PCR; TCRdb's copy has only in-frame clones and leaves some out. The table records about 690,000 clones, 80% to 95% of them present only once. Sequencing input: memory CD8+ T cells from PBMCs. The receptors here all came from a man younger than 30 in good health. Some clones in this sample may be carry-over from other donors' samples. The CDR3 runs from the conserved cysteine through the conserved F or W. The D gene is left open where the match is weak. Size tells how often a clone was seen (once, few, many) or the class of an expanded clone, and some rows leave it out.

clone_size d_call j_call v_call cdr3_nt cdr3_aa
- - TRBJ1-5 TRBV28 TGTGCCAGCAGTTTATTGGGGGGGCGCGAGGATCAGCCCCAGCATTTT CASSLLGGREDQPQHF
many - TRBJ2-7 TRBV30 TGTGCCTGGTTGAGCGGCTACGAGCAGTACTTC CAWLSGYEQYF
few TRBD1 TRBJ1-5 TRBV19 TGTGCCAGTAGTATCCTCCGGGACAGGGGCAATCAGCCCCAGCATTTT CASSILRDRGNQPQHF
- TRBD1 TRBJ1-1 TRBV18 TGTGCCAGCTCCCCGGACAGGATGAACACTGAAGCTTTCTTT CASSPDRMNTEAFF
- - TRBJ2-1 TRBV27 TGTGCCAGCAGTTCCCCCCCCCGGGACTTTAACTACAATGAGCAGTTCTTC CASSSPPRDFNYNEQFF
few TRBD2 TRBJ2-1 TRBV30 TGTGCCTGGAGACCTGCGACTAGCGGGAGAAACAATGAGCAGTTCTTC CAWRPATSGRNNEQFF
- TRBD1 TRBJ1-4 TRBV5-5 TGTGCCAGCAGCCATAGGGACAGAAGGAGGATTAATGAAAAACTGTTTTTT CASSHRDRRRINEKLFF
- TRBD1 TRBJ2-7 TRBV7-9 TGTGCCAGCAGCTACAGGGGGCGCTCCTACGAGCAGTACTTC CASSYRGRSYEQYF
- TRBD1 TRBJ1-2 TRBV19 TGTGCCGCCGGCCCCGGGACAGCCCACTATGGCTACACCTTC CAAGPGTAHYGYTF
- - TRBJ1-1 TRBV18 TGTGCCAGCTCCTTGGGGGGCGGGACTGAAGCTTTCTTT CASSLGGGTEAFF
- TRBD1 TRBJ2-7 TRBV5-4 TGTGCCAGCAGCTTAAACCCGGACAGGGCGACCTACGAGCAGTACTTC CASSLNPDRATYEQYF
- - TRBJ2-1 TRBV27 TGTGCCAGCAGTTTGTATAGCGGTTCCTACAATGAGCAGTTCTTC CASSLYSGSYNEQFF
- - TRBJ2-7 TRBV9 TGTGCCAGCAGCCCCGGGACGGGCTCCTACGAGCAGTACTTC CASSPGTGSYEQYF
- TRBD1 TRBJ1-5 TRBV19 TGTGCCAGTAGTATAGATCGACAGGGGAGTCAGCCCCAGCATTTT CASSIDRQGSQPQHF
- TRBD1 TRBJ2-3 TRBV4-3 TGCGCCAGCAGCCAAGAAGGGACAGGGTTAACAGATACGCAGTATTTT CASSQEGTGLTDTQYF
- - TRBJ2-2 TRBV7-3 TGTGCCAGCAGCCAAGATGTTCTCGGGGAGCTGTTTTTT CASSQDVLGELFF
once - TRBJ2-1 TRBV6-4 TGTGCCAGCAGTGACTCACTAGCAGGGGAGCAGTTCTTC CASSDSLAGEQFF
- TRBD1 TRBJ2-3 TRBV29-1 TGCAGCGTTGCCGGGACAGGGGGGACAGATACGCAGTATTTT CSVAGTGGTDTQYF
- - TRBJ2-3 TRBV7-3 TGTGCCAGCAGCTCCTACCATGATACAGATACGCAGTATTTT CASSSYHDTDTQYF
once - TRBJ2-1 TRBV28 TGTGCCAGCATAAGAACGGGTGGTAACAATGAGCAGTTCTTC CASIRTGGNNEQFF
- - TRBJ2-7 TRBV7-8 TGTGCCAGCAGCTTAGAGGGGACGGAACCCTACGAGCAGTACTTC CASSLEGTEPYEQYF
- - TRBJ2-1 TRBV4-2 TGTGCCAGCAGCCAAGAACTTTCGAGTAATGAGCAGTTCTTC CASSQELSSNEQFF
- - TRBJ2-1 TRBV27 TGTGCCAGCAGCCCTATTCGACAAGTTGGGTACAATGAGCAGTTCTTC CASSPIRQVGYNEQFF
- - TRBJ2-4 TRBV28 TGTGCCAGCAGATTAGGACGGGTATTAGCCAAAAACATTCAGTACTTC CASRLGRVLAKNIQYF
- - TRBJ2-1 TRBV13 TGTGCCAGCAGCTCCCGTGGGGGTAACAATGAGCAGTTCTTC CASSSRGGNNEQFF
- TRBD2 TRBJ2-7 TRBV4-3 TGCGCCAGCAGCCCGGGACTATCTACGGAGGAGCAGTACTTC CASSPGLSTEEQYF
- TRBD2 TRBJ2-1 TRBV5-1 TGCGCCAGCAGCGGGCGGGAGGGCCTCGGTGAGCAGTTCTTC CASSGREGLGEQFF
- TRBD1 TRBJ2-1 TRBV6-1 TGTGCCAGCAGTGGTAGGGACAGCTGGAACAATGAGCAGTTCTTC CASSGRDSWNNEQFF
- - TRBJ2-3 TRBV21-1 TGTGCCAGCAGTCAAGGACGGGACCCCCTTACTACAGTTCGATCCGAGAGCACAGATACGCAGTATTTT CASSQGRDPLTTVRSESTDTQYF
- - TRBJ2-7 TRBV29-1 TGCAGCGTTGGTACAGACTACGAGCAGTACTTC CSVGTDYEQYF
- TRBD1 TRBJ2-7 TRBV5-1 TGCGCCAGCAGCCAGACAGGGGGCGCCTACGAGCAGTACTTC CASSQTGGAYEQYF
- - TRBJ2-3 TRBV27 TGTGCCAGCAGTTTCTTGTCGCCGATAAGCACAGATACGCAGTATTTT CASSFLSPISTDTQYF
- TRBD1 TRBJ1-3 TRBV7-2 TGTGCCAGCAGCACACACAGGGGAATTGGGTACACCATATATTTT CASSTHRGIGYTIYF
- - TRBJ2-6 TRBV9 TGTGCCAGCAGCGTAGCCGGCTCAGGGGCTGGGGCCAACGTCCTGACTTTC CASSVAGSGAGANVLTF
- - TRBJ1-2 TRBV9 TGTGCCAGCAGCGTCAGCCAGGGTCTTCGGAACTATGGCTACACCTTC CASSVSQGLRNYGYTF
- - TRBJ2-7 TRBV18 TGTGCCAGCTCACCAAGGGGACAGGACCTAGCGGGGAGCTCCTACGAGCAGTACTTC CASSPRGQDLAGSSYEQYF
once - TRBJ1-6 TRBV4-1 TGCGCCAGCAGCAAATACCGGGGGGGTAGATATAATTCACCCCTCCACTTT CASSKYRGGRYNSPLHF
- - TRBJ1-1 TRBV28 TGTGCCAGCAGTTTATGGCCAATGAACACTGAAGCTTTCTTT CASSLWPMNTEAFF
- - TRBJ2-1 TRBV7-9 TGTGCCAGCAGTCCCACCCCCCTTACGGGGAATGAGCAGTTCTTC CASSPTPLTGNEQFF
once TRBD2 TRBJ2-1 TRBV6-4 TGTGCCAGCAGTGACGTTGCGGGAGTTGGTCACAATGAGCAGTTCTTC CASSDVAGVGHNEQFF
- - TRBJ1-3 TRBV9 TGTGCCAGCAGCGTAAGCCGGAGCTCTGGAAACACCATATATTTT CASSVSRSSGNTIYF
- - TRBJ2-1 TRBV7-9 TGTGCCAGCAGCCCCCCCGCCGGACTATTCAATGAGCAGTTCTTC CASSPPAGLFNEQFF
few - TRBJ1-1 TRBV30 TGTGCCTGGATTACCGGACGGGTTTTGGCTTTCTTT CAWITGRVLAFF
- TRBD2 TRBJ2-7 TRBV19 TGTGCCAGTAGTTTCGGGACTAGCCCTCGGGAGCAGTACTTC CASSFGTSPREQYF
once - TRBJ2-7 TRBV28 TGTGCCAGCAGTCCCTACCACTCCAAACCCCCCTACGAGCAGTACTTC CASSPYHSKPPYEQYF
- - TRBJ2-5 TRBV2 TGTGCCAGCAAGGTTGAGGCGGCGTACCAAGAGACCCAGTACTTC CASKVEAAYQETQYF
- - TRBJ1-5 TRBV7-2 TGTGCCAGCAGCGCTCTCACAGGGACCAATCAGCCCCAGCATTTT CASSALTGTNQPQHF
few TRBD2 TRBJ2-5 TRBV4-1 TGCGCCAGCAGCCAGACCGGGACTAGCGGATGGGAGACCCAGTACTTC CASSQTGTSGWETQYF
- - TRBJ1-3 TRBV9 TGTGCCAGCAGCGAGAACATCAGGGCCTCTGGAAACACCATATATTTT CASSENIRASGNTIYF
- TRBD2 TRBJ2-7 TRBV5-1 TGCGCCAGCAGCTTGGAGGTGCGGGGGTACGAGCAGTACTTC CASSLEVRGYEQYF
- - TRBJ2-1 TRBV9 TGTGCCAGCGCGGAAGGGATCACCTACAATGAGCAGTTCTTC CASAEGITYNEQFF
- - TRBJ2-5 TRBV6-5 TGTGCCAGCACCCAGTGGGGCGGAGGCGAGGAGACCCAGTACTTC CASTQWGGGEETQYF
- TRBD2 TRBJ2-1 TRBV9 TGTGCCAGCAGCGTAGGACTAGCGGGTAACTACAATGAGCAGTTCTTC CASSVGLAGNYNEQFF
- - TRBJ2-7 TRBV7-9 TGTGCCAGCAGCTCAACCGGGAGATCCTACGAGCAGTACTTC CASSSTGRSYEQYF
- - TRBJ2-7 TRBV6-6 TGTGCCAGCAGTTACTCGAACTACGAGCAGTACTTC CASSYSNYEQYF